This paragraph reports one T cell receptor (beta chain). This clonotype has more than one count but fewer than ten. The target of this receptor is not known. No per-base quality is available; no much larger clone lies one base away. The sample belongs to a study of regulatory T cells in long-lasting Graves disease (dated by TCRdb to the early 2020s). About the study as a whole: Newly diagnosed Graves' disease patients had taken antithyroid drugs for less than 3 months. Peripheral blood TCR sequencing and RNA sequencing compared persistent Graves' disease patients with newly diagnosed Graves' disease patients. The study took place in China and was registered as a clinical trial. A total of roughly 35 samples underwent TCR sequencing: roughly 13 from persistent and roughly 20 from newly diagnosed Graves' disease patients.

The library was obtained by multiplex PCR. The data were produced on an Illumina HiSeq 4000. TCR beta libraries were built with iRepertoire HTBI primers and Arm-PCR amplification of CDR3 regions. PCR products were gel purified before sequencing. On the authors' methods: Gene usage analysis of CDR3 amino acid clonotypes relied on the roughly 60 TRBV and about 15 TRBJ segments identified across samples. Filtered high-quality paired reads were merged into contigs using COPE and FqMerger. BLAST was used to align contigs to IMGT TRBV, TRBD and TRBJ reference genes, and CDR3 was defined according to IMGT. Any clonotype with a frequency above 0.1% was classified as a highly expanded clone. Shannon entropy was used to measure repertoire diversity, and the Gini coefficient was used to measure V-J evenness. Public clonotypes were defined as clonotypes shared by more than one individual. TCRdb itself trimmed the public reads at Q25 with fastp, ran MiXCR and retained productive beta chains. Under each unique CDR3 protein, matching rows form one entry showing the most common genes and DNA. The V and J calls, along with clone size, are taken from TCRdb and not from the paper's own processing. This sample is represented by approximately 400,000 distinct CDR3 sequences; about an eighth of them were singletons. The ten largest account for approximately 17% of the sample.

Results and caveats for the whole study, not just this receptor: Peripheral blood alone was examined, since thyroid tissue, which constituted the primary lesion, could not be accessed. Persistent Graves' disease patients showed lower TCR Shannon entropy and fewer highly expanded clones than newly diagnosed patients, suggesting clonal expansion. Preferential use of TRBV28, TRBJ1-2 and TRBJ2-5 was observed in persistent disease, whereas TRBV20-1 and TRBJ2-1 were favored in newly diagnosed disease. The authors noted that the small sample size was a limitation that may lower accuracy. Sequencing and analysis were limited to the TCR beta chain. Persistent patients shared more public clonotypes among themselves (over 2,500) than newly diagnosed patients did (about 970).

The sample's time point, from its label and the paper: newly diagnosed GD, antithyroid drugs for less than 3 months. For both TCR sequencing and RNA sequencing, RNA was extracted from PBMCs using TRIzol. The diagnosis of Graves' disease was made according to American Thyroid Association guidelines. Recruitment of patients was carried out at an endocrinology department in Xi'an, China. Each patient gave approximately 9 milliliters of peripheral blood, collected in an EDTA anticoagulant tube. Ficoll Paque Plus density gradient separation was used to isolate PBMCs, and no additional T cell sorting was done. An Agilent 2100 Bioanalyzer and agarose gel were used to check RNA quality, and a NanoDrop 2000 was used to measure RNA concentration. The germline ends are 6 bases apart after V is trimmed by 4 bases and J by 0 bases. As encoded in the germline V gene (reference sequence), CDR1 is MNHEY while CDR2 is SMNVEV. The CDR3 goes from the cysteine to the phenylalanine over 14 residues. The read is trimmed to its CDR3 DNA, 42 bases read in frame from base 1.

These sequences were also reported in another study, on T cells in Graves' hyperthyroidism and ophthalmopathy. The other study reports the following: Graves' hyperthyroidism was defined as stable when no progression to ophthalmopathy occurred over 18 months of follow-up. Hyperthyroidism patients were newly diagnosed, had a disease duration of under 2 months, and were aged 18 to 65 years. Exclusion was applied to patients with uncontrolled infections, other autoimmune diseases, pregnancy or lactation. Diagnoses relied on clinical symptoms, serum thyroxine and TRAb, thyroid ultrasound and orbital computed tomography. For the first round of RT-PCR on the TCR CDR3, the HTBI primer set was used together with the Qiagen OneStep RT-PCR kit. Most expanded thyroid clonotypes (frequency above 0.001) were also found in blood, which suggests that blood repertoires may mirror thyroid immune responses. In cross-validation, a model built on a 13 V-J signature told ophthalmopathy apart from stable hyperthyroidism with approximately 90% sensitivity and 81% to 82% specificity, and in testing the same model reached 80%/75%. In validation, the model predicted progression to ophthalmopathy a median of roughly six months before onset, with roughly 71% sensitivity and just under 75% specificity. To identify distinguishing TCR V-J signatures, a discovery cohort of 95 to 100 patients was used, comprising 43 with Graves' ophthalmopathy and 57 with stable Graves' hyperthyroidism. Prospective prediction of ophthalmopathy was tested in an independent validation cohort of some 19 hyperthyroidism patients and 15 to 17 patients who later progressed to ophthalmopathy. The 75 to 100 discovery patients were divided at random into training and test sets in a 7:3 ratio. The study also compared thyroid tissue and blood T-cell repertoires from about 6 Graves' hyperthyroidism patients. Once sampling was done, hyperthyroidism patients were given methimazole at a starting dose of 30 mg daily, whereas ophthalmopathy patients were given high-dose intravenous methylprednisolone. The libraries were constructed in a second round of multiplex PCR and then size-selected and purified. Paired-end sequencing of the libraries was performed with 100 bp reads on an Illumina HiSeq2000. Raw data were processed with SOAPnuke, discarding reads with adapters, uncalled bases, mean Phred below 15, or no exact constant-primer or identifier match. COPE v1.2.5 was used to merge the high-quality paired reads, and each unique nucleotide sequence was defined as a clonotype. Clonotypes were aligned to IMGT TRBV, TRBD and TRBJ reference segments using MiTCR v1.1. The analysis was restricted to V-J combinations with a frequency above 0.0001, which together covered roughly 99% of the repertoires. A TCS score was defined as the ratio between F50 (clonal expansion) and ExV (chaos), using BLOSUM62-based TCRdist between CDR3 peptides within each V-J. Welch's t-statistics and random forest reduced fewer than 600 V-J features to roughly 13, which were used in a naive Bayes classifier (R e1071). No statistical method was used to set the sample size in advance, and investigators knew the group allocation. TCR Vbeta CDR3 sequencing of some 140 peripheral blood samples (approximately 44 ophthalmopathy, 75 hyperthyroidism and roughly 17 progressor patients) is reported in the paper.

The sequences come from peripheral blood mononuclear cells (PBMCs), collected at new diagnosis, from a patient treated with antithyroid drugs. The sequence links TRBV27 to TRBJ1-4; the D gene is not confidently resolved. This receptor was identified in a woman under 30 with Graves disease. Donor details come from another sample of the same person, matched by shared clones. CDR3 region: CASSSSATNEKLFF. The base sequence is TGTGCCAGCAGTTCCTCCGCAACTAATGAAAAACTGTTTTTT. The full variable domain, with segments outside the CDR3 supplied by the reference TRBV27 and TRBJ1-4 proteins, appears as EAQVTQNPRYLITVTGKKLTVTCSQNMNHEYMSWYRQDPGLGLRQIYYSMNVEVTDKGDVPEGYKVSRKEKRNFPLILESPSPNQTSLYFCASSSSATNEKLFFGSGTQLSVL.